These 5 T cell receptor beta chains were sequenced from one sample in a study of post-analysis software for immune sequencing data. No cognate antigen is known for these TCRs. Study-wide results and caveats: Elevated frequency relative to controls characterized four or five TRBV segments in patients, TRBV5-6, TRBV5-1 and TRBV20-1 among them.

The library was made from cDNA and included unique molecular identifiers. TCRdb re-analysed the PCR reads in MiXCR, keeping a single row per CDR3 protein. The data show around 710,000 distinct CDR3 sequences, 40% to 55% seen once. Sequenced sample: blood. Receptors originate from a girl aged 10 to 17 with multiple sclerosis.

The CDR3 loop reads CASSPDGVSTDTQYF. The CDR3 bases are TGTGCCAGCAGCCCAGACGGGGTCAGCACAGATACGCAGTATTTT. The J gene is TRBJ2-3, the V gene TRBV7-2; D is perhaps TRBD2 (5 bases). Germline V lookup: CDR1 SGHTA, CDR2 FQGNSA. V gave up 5 bases and J gave up 0 bases, with 12 bases separating them. This CDR3 has 15 amino acids.

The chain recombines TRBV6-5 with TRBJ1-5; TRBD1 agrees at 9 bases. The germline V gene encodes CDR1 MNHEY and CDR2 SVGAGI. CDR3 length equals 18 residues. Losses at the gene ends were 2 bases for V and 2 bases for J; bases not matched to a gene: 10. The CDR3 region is CASSYLGQGRKGNQPQHF. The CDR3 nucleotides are TGTGCCAGCAGTTACCTTGGACAGGGGAGGAAAGGCAATCAGCCCCAGCATTTT.

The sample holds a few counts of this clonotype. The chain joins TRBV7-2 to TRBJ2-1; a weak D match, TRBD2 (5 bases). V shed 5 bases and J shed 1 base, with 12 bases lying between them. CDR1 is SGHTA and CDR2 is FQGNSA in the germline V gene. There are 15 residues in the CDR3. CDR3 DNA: TGTGCCAGCAGCATGCGGGCAGGATCCTACAATGAGCAGTTCTTC. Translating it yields CASSMRAGSYNEQFF.

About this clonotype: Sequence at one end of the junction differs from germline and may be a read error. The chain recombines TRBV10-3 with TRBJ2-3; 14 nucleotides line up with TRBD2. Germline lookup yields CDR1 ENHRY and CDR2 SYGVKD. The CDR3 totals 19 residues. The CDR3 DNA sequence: TGTGCCATCAGTGAGTCGAAGGGGACTAGCGGGAGCTCTAAAGATGCGCAGTATTTT. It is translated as CAISESKGTSGSSKDAQYF.

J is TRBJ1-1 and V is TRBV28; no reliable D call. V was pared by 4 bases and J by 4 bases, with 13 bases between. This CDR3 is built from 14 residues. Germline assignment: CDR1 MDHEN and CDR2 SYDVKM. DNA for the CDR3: TGTGCCAGCAGTTCACGTCGCGTGGGCACTGAAGCTTTCTTT. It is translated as CASSSRRVGTEAFF.